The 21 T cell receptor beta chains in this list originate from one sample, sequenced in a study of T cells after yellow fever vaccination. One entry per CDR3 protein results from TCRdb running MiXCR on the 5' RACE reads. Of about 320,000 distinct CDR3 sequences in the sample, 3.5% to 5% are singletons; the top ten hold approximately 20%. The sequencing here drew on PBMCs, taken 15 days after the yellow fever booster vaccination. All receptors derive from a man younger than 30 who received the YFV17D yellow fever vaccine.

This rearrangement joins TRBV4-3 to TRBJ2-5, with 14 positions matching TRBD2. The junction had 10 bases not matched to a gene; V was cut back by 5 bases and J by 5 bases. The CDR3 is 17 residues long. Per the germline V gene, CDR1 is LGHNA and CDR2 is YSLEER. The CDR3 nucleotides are TGCGCCAGCAGCGTATCGACTAGCGGGGGGGCGGGTGAGACCCAGTACTTC. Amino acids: CASSVSTSGGAGETQYF.

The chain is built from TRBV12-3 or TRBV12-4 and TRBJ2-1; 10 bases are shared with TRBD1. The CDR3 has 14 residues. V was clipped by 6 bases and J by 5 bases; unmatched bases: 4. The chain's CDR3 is CASSLGQGDNEQFF. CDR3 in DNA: TGTGCCAGCAGCCTCGGACAGGGGGACAATGAGCAGTTCTTC.

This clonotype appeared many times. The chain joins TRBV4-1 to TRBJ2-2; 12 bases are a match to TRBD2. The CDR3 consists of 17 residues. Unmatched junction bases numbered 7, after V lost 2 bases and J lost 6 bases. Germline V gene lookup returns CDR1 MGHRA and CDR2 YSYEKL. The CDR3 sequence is CASSQSPTSGGSGELFF. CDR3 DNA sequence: TGCGCCAGCAGCCAATCTCCGACTAGCGGGGGCTCCGGGGAGCTGTTTTTT.

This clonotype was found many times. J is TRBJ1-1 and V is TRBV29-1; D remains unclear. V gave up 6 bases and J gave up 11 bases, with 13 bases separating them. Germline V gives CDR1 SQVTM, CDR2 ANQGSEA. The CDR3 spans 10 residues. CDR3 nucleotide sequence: TGCAGCGTGGACGAAGCGGAGGCTTTCTTT. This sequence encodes CSVDEAEAFF.

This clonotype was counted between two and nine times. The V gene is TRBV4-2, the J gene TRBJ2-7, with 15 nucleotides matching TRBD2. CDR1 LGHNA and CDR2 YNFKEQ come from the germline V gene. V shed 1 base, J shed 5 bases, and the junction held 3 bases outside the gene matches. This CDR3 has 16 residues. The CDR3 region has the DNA TGTGCCAGCAGCCAAGGGACTAGCGGGGGGGCCCACGAGCAGTACTTC. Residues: CASSQGTSGGAHEQYF.

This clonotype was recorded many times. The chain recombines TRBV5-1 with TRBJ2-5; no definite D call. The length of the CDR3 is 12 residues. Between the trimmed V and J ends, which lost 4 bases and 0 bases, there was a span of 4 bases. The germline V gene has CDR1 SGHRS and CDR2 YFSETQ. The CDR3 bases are TGCGCCAGCAGCCAGAACCAAGAGACCCAGTACTTC. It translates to CASSQNQETQYF.

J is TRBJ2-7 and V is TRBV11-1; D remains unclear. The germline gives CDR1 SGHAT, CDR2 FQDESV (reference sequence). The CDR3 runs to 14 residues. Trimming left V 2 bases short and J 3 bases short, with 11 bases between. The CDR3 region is CASSLPSAFYEQYF. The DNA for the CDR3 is TGTGCCAGCAGCTTACCCTCAGCCTTCTACGAGCAGTACTTC.

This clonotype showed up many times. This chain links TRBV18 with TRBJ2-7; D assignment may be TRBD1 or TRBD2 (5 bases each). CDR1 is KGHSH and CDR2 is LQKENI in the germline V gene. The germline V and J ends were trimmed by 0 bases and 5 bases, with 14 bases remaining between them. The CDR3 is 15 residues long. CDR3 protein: CASSPPSHGDDEQYF. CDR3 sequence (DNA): TGTGCCAGCTCACCACCGAGCCACGGGGACGACGAGCAGTACTTC.

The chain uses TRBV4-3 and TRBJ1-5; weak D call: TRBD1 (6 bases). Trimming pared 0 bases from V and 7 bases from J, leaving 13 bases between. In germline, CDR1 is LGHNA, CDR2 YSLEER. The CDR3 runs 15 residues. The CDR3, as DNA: TGCGCCAGCAGCCAAGAGAGGGGGGAGGAGCAGCCCCAGCATTTT. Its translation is CASSQERGEEQPQHF.

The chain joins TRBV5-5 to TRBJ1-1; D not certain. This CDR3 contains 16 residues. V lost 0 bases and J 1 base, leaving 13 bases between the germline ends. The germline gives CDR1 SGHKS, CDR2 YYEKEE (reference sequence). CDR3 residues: CASSLARTVRNTEAFF. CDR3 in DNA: TGTGCCAGCAGCTTGGCTAGGACCGTACGGAACACTGAAGCTTTCTTT.

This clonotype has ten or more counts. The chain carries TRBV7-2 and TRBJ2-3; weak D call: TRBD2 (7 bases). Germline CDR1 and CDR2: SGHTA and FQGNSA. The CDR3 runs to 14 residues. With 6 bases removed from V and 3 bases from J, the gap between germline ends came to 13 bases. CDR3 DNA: TGTGCCAGCAGGCCGGGGGGCCCGACAGATACGCAGTATTTT. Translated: CASRPGGPTDTQYF.

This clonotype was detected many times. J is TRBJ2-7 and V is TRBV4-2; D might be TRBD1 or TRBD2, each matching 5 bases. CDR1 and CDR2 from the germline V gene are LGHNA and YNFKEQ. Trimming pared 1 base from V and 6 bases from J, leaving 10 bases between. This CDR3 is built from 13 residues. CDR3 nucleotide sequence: TGTGCCAGCAGCCAAGGCCGTGGGGGCGAGCAGTACGTC. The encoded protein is CASSQGRGGEQYV.

CDR3 bases: TGCAGTGCTAGAGCCCCCAGCTCCCAGGAGACCCAGTACTTC. Its protein is CSARAPSSQETQYF. The chain joins TRBV20-1 to TRBJ2-5; D not resolved. In germline, CDR1 is DFQATT, CDR2 SNEGSKA (reference sequence). The CDR3 is 14 amino acids. The V gene lost 1 base and the J gene lost 5 bases, with 14 bases spanning the gap.

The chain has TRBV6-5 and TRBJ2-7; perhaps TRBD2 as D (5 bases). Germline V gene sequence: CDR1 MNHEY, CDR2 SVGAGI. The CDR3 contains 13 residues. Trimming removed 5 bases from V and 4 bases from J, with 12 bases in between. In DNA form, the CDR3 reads TGTGCCAGCAGTCGCGAGGGTCTTTACGAGCAGTACTTC. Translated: CASSREGLYEQYF.

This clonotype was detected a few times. The CDR3 coding sequence is TGTGCCAGCAGCTTGGACGGGGTAGCGGGGAGATTTGAGACCCAGTACTTC. The encoded protein is CASSLDGVAGRFETQYF. J is TRBJ2-5 and V is TRBV5-6; 8 nucleotides align to TRBD2. CDR3 length: 17 residues. Germline V gives CDR1 SGHDT, CDR2 YYEEEE. Germline trimming cut 0 bases from V and 5 bases from J; bases unmatched to any gene: 12.

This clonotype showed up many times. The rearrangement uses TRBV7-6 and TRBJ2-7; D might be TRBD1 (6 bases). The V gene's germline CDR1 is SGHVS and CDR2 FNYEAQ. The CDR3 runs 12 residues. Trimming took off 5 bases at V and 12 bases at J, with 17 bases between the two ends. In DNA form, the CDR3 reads TGTGCCAGCAGCATAACATCAGGGGTAACGTACTTC. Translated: CASSITSGVTYF.

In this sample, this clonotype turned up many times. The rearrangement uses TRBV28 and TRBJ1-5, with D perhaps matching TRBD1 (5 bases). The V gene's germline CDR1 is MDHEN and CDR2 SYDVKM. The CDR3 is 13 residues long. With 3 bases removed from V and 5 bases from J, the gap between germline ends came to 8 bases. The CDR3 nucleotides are TGTGCCAGCAGTTTGGCAGGGCATCAGCCCCAGCATTTT. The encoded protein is CASSLAGHQPQHF. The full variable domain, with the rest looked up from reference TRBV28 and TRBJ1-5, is DVKVTQSSRYLVKRTGEKVFLECVQDMDHENMFWYRQDPGLGLRLIYFSYDVKMKEKGDIPEGYSVSREKKERFSLILESASTNQTSMYLCASSLAGHQPQHFGDGTRLSIL.

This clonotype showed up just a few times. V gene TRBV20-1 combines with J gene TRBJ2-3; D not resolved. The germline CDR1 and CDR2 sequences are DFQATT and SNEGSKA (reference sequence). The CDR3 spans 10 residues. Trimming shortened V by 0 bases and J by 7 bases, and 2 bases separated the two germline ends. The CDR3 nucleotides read TGCAGTGCTAGAGATTATACGCAGTATTTT. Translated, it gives CSARDYTQYF.

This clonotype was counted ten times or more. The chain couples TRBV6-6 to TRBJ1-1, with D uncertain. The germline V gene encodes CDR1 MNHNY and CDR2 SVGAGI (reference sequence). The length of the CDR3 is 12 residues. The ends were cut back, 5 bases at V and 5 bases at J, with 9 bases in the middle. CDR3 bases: TGTGCCAGCAGTACCTACCAAACTGAAGCTTTCTTT. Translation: CASSTYQTEAFF.

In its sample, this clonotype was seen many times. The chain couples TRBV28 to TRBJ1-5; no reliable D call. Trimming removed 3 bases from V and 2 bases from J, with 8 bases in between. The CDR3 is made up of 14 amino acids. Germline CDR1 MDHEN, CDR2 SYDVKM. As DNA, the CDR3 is TGTGCCAGCAGTTTGGAGGGAGGCAATCAGCCCCAGCATTTT. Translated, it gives CASSLEGGNQPQHF.

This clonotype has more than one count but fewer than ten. For the CDR3, the DNA is TGCGCCAGCAGCTCCTTTGCGGGGGAGACCCAGTACTTC. Translating gives CASSSFAGETQYF. The genes are TRBV5-1 and TRBJ2-5; D may be TRBD2 (6 bases). The CDR3 contains 13 residues. V lost 3 bases to trimming and J lost 5 bases, with 11 bases between them. CDR1 and CDR2 (germline): SGHRS, YFSETQ. The whole variable domain, filled in from reference TRBV5-1 and TRBJ2-5, reads KAGVTQTPRYLIKTRGQQVTLSCSPISGHRSVSWYQQTPGQGLQFLFEYFSETQRNKGNFPGRFSGRQFSNSRSEMNVSTLELGDSALYLCASSSFAGETQYFGPGTRLLVL.